The 25 T cell receptor beta chains given below trace back to one sample, sequenced in a study of tissue T cells after allogeneic stem cell transplantation. Generated by immunoSEQ multiplex PCR, the TCRdb table keeps only in-frame clones and is missing some. The sample records roughly 42,000 clones, just under 95% being singletons. Specimen: blood, collected before transplantation. The receptors stem from a woman aged 40 to 75 who later had graft-versus-host disease after an allogeneic stem cell transplant.

The chain employs TRBV24-1 and TRBJ2-5; tentative D call: TRBD1 (6 bases). CDR3 length: 15 amino acids. CDR1 KGHDR and CDR2 SFDVKD come from the germline V gene. V was cut by 2 bases and J by 7 bases, with 16 bases left in between. The CDR3 here is CATSDSGTTEGTQYF. The DNA of the CDR3 is TGTGCCACCAGTGATTCCGGGACAACTGAGGGGACCCAGTACTTC.

The chain employs TRBV19 and TRBJ2-1; 8 nucleotides align to TRBD2. The CDR3 has 15 amino acids. Germline CDR1 reads LNHDA; CDR2 reads SQIVND (reference sequence). Trimming cost V 5 bases and J 4 bases; bases outside gene matches: 7. The chain's CDR3 is CASSPRGGEYNEQFF. DNA for the CDR3: TGTGCCAGTAGTCCTCGGGGGGGAGAGTACAATGAGCAGTTCTTC. The full variable domain, its missing parts supplied by reference TRBV19 and TRBJ2-1, is DGGITQSPKYLFRKEGQNVTLSCEQNLNHDAMYWYRQDPGQGLRLIYYSQIVNDFQKGDIAEGYSVSREKKESFPLTVTSAQKNPTAFYLCASSPRGGEYNEQFFGPGTRLTVL.

The rearrangement uses TRBV19 and TRBJ2-7; the match to TRBD1 covers 9 bases. Germline V gene data show CDR1 as LNHDA and CDR2 as SQIVND (reference sequence). The CDR3 is 15 residues long. The V and J ends lost 4 bases and 5 bases, in that order; junction bases with no gene match: 9. The CDR3 sequence: CASSKPGQGAHEQYF. The CDR3 DNA reads as TGTGCCAGTAGTAAACCGGGACAGGGCGCCCACGAGCAGTACTTC.

This clone was seen a single time. The chain carries TRBV6-4 and TRBJ2-7; possibly TRBD1 or TRBD2 for D (5 bases each). Trimming removed 10 bases at V and 6 bases at J, with 10 bases between. The CDR3 is made up of 10 amino acids. Germline values: CDR1 MRHNA, CDR2 SNTAGT. The CDR3 here is CATGGSEQYF. As DNA, the CDR3 is TGTGCCACTGGGGGTTCCGAGCAGTACTTC.

This clone came up once. This chain connects TRBV6-2 or TRBV6-3 to TRBJ2-4; TRBD1 agrees at 11 bases. J gave up 8 bases and V 6 bases, and 6 bases lay outside the gene matches. Per germline, CDR1 MNHEY and CDR2 SVGEGT. The CDR3 consists of 14 residues. The chain's CDR3 is CASSPDRGLYIQYF. CDR3 in DNA: TGTGCCAGCAGCCCGGACAGGGGGCTGTACATTCAGTACTTC.

V usage is TRBV7-3 and J usage is TRBJ2-7; 8 positions agree with TRBD2. CDR1 is SGHTA and CDR2 is FQGTGA in the germline V gene. CDR3 size: 15 residues. V dropped 5 bases and J dropped 6; count of bases not matched to a gene: 12. The CDR3 DNA reads as TGTGCCAGCAGCCCAAGGACTAGCCGACTCGGCGAGCAGTACTTC. Protein: CASSPRTSRLGEQYF.

CDR3 sequence: CASSVLAAQRDTQYF. In DNA, the CDR3 is TGTGCCAGCAGCGTCTTAGCGGCCCAGCGGGATACGCAGTATTTT. V is TRBV9 and J is TRBJ2-3; a possible D gene is TRBD2 (6 bases). CDR1 and CDR2 from the germline V gene are SGDLS and YYNGEE. This CDR3 spans 15 amino acids. V was shortened by 2 bases and J by 6 bases, with 16 bases between the two germline ends.

The V call is TRBV4-2, the J call TRBJ2-3; D is unclear. CDR3 length: 12 amino acids. Trimming left V 4 bases short and J 2 bases short, with 4 bases between. CDR1 and CDR2 (germline): LGHNA, YNFKEQ. CDR3 sequence: CASSLPTDTQYF. The CDR3 DNA follows: TGTGCCAGCAGCCTCCCCACAGATACGCAGTATTTT.

This clone was found a few times. This sequence joins TRBV6-4 and TRBJ1-5; no reliable D call. Germline CDR1 is MRHNA and CDR2 is SNTAGT. Trimming pared 3 bases from V and 3 bases from J, leaving 24 bases between. The CDR3 length is 19 residues. CDR3 sequence reads: CASSDLHGPVAWNNQPQHF. The CDR3 DNA reads TGTGCCAGCAGTGATCTACATGGGCCAGTCGCCTGGAACAATCAGCCCCAGCATTTT.

V is TRBV7-9 and J is TRBJ2-7, with D possibly matching TRBD1 (6 bases). The CDR3 has 12 residues. Germline CDR1 and CDR2: SEHNR and FQNEAQ (reference sequence). V was trimmed by 11 bases and J by 0 bases, leaving 11 bases between them. CDR3 sequence reads: CAGGRSSYEQYF. Here the CDR3 DNA reads TGTGCCGGGGGCAGGAGCTCCTACGAGCAGTACTTC.

The chain joins TRBV7-2 to TRBJ2-4; perhaps TRBD2 as D (5 bases). CDR3 length: 16 amino acids. Per germline, CDR1 SGHTA and CDR2 FQGNSA. Trimming removed 4 bases at V and 0 bases at J, with 13 bases between. CDR3 DNA: TGTGCCAGCAGCTCGGGGTTGACCGAAGCCAAAAACATTCAGTACTTC. It is translated as CASSSGLTEAKNIQYF. The full variable domain, rest sourced from reference TRBV7-2 and TRBJ2-4, is GAGVSQSPSNKVTEKGKDVELRCDPISGHTALYWYRQSLGQGLEFLIYFQGNSAPDKSGLPSDRFSAERTGGSVSTLTIQRTQQEDSAVYLCASSSGLTEAKNIQYFGAGTRLSVL.

The CDR3 protein is CASGPFGEEAFF. The CDR3 region has the DNA TGTGCCAGCGGACCGTTTGGGGAGGAAGCTTTCTTT. The rearrangement uses TRBV28 and TRBJ1-1, with D hard to call. This CDR3 region has 12 residues. Per germline, CDR1 MDHEN and CDR2 SYDVKM. V was cut by 8 bases and J by 8 bases, with 15 bases left in between.

The V gene is TRBV3-1 (or the pseudogene TRBV3-2), the J gene TRBJ1-4, with 8 bases identical to TRBD1. Germline V lookup: CDR1 LGHDT, CDR2 YNNKEL (reference sequence). This CDR3 is 13 amino acids long. The trim removed 3 bases at V and 6 bases at J, leaving 0 bases unmatched. CDR3 nucleotide sequence: TGTGCCAGCAGCCAGACAGGGGATGAAAAACTGTTTTTT. This encodes CASSQTGDEKLFF.

J is TRBJ2-7 and V is TRBV12-3 or TRBV12-4; D may be TRBD2 (5 bases). There are 12 residues in the CDR3. V lost 8 bases and J lost 6, with 14 bases in between. CDR3 in DNA: TGTGCCAGCTCCCAGGCCGCGGGCGAGCAGTACTTC. It specifies CASSQAAGEQYF.

The V gene is TRBV7-8, the J gene TRBJ1-1; perhaps TRBD1 as D (5 bases). Germline-derived CDR1 and CDR2 are SGHVS and FQNEAQ. V dropped 5 bases and J dropped 0 bases, with 22 bases sitting between them. CDR3 size: 18 residues. The DNA for the CDR3 is TGTGCCAGCAGCGCTAGCGGGACTGCGAGATCTATGAACACTGAAGCTTTCTTT. Translating gives CASSASGTARSMNTEAFF. Full variable domain (outside the CDR3, taken from reference TRBV7-8 and TRBJ1-1): GAGVSQSPRYKVAKRGQDVALRCDPISGHVSLFWYQQALGQGPEFLTYFQNEAQLDKSGLPSDRFFAERPEGSVSTLKIQRTQQEDSAVYLCASSASGTARSMNTEAFFGQGTRLTVV.

The chain joins TRBV6-5 to TRBJ2-7; D is uncertain. V lost 10 bases and J 4 bases, leaving 11 bases between the germline ends. The CDR3 sequence is 11 residues long. Per the germline V gene, CDR1 is MNHEY and CDR2 is SVGAGI. The DNA of the CDR3 is TGTGCCACGGCGCCCACTTACGAGCAGTACTTC. It yields the protein CATAPTYEQYF.

V usage is TRBV29-1 and J usage is TRBJ2-1, with TRBD1 as a possible D gene (6 bases). Germline V CDR1 and CDR2: SQVTM, ANQGSEA. CDR3 length: 16 amino acids. V lost 4 bases, J lost 2 bases, and 18 bases lay in between. The CDR3 loop is CSVVGQQPTTYNEQFF. CDR3 nucleotide sequence: TGCAGCGTTGTAGGACAGCAGCCTACCACCTACAATGAGCAGTTCTTC.

This chain links TRBV12-3 or TRBV12-4 with TRBJ2-5, with 8 bases lining up with TRBD2. V lost 6 bases and J lost 3; bases outside the gene matches: 3. The CDR3 is 13 residues long. CDR3 region: CASSKLAEETQYF. The CDR3 DNA is TGTGCCAGCAGCAAACTAGCGGAAGAGACCCAGTACTTC.

The chain carries TRBV6-2 or TRBV6-3 and TRBJ2-5; D is unresolved. Germline values: CDR1 MNHEY, CDR2 SVGEGT. The CDR3 consists of 15 residues. Trimming stripped 5 bases from V and 2 bases from J, with 15 bases between. The CDR3, as DNA: TGTGCCAGCAGTGACGTGGCGGAGCAGCAAGAGACCCAGTACTTC. Its translation is CASSDVAEQQETQYF.

The chain links TRBV7-9 to TRBJ2-3; 8 bases fit TRBD2. The CDR3 runs 15 residues. V lost 5 bases to trimming and J lost 0 bases; unmatched junction nucleotides: 4. Germline values: CDR1 SEHNR, CDR2 FQNEAQ (reference sequence). This CDR3 is CASSIRLASTDTQYF. CDR3 sequence (DNA): TGTGCCAGCAGCATAAGACTAGCGAGCACAGATACGCAGTATTTT.

CDR3 protein: CASSQVGRLSEQYF. As DNA, the CDR3 is TGTGCCAGCAGCCAGGTAGGGAGGCTCAGCGAGCAGTACTTC. V gene TRBV14 combines with J gene TRBJ2-7; weak D call: TRBD2 (6 bases). The CDR3 is 14 residues long. The V gene's germline CDR1 is SGHDN and CDR2 FVKESK. Trimming stripped 3 bases from V and 6 bases from J, with 15 bases between.

This clone has a handful of counts. The genes are TRBV29-1 and TRBJ1-5, with TRBD1 as a possible D gene (6 bases). Per germline, CDR1 SQVTM and CDR2 ANQGSEA. The CDR3 loop spans 14 amino acids. Trimming stripped 4 bases from V and 5 bases from J, with 15 bases between. The CDR3 is CSVGTGSLDQPQHF. CDR3 sequence (DNA): TGCAGCGTTGGCACAGGGTCCCTGGATCAGCCCCAGCATTTT.

The J gene is TRBJ2-7, the V gene TRBV11-2, with TRBD2 matching over 8 bases. V gave up 1 base and J gave up 2 bases; unmatched junction bases: 7. This CDR3 contains 16 residues. The germline CDR1 and CDR2 sequences are SGHAT and FQNNGV. In DNA, the CDR3 is TGTGCCAGCAGCTTAGCCCAGACTAGCGTGGCCTACGAGCAGTACTTC. Translating gives CASSLAQTSVAYEQYF.

The genes are TRBV6-2 or TRBV6-3 and TRBJ1-5; 8 bases are a match to TRBD1. The CDR3 covers 18 residues. The trim removed 0 bases at V and 5 bases at J, leaving 12 bases unmatched. From germline, CDR1 is MNHEY and CDR2 SVGEGT. In nucleotides, the CDR3 is TGTGCCAGCAGTTACTCGAGACAGAGGACAGGGTACGATCAGCCCCAGCATTTT. The encoded protein is CASSYSRQRTGYDQPQHF.

J is TRBJ1-1 and V is TRBV7-2; D is ambiguous. V lost 3 bases, J lost 10 bases, and 9 bases lay in between. CDR1 and CDR2 (germline): SGHTA, FQGNSA. The CDR3 is made up of 11 amino acids. CDR3 amino acids: CASSFGPRAFF. In DNA, the CDR3 is TGTGCCAGCAGCTTCGGCCCCAGAGCTTTCTTT.